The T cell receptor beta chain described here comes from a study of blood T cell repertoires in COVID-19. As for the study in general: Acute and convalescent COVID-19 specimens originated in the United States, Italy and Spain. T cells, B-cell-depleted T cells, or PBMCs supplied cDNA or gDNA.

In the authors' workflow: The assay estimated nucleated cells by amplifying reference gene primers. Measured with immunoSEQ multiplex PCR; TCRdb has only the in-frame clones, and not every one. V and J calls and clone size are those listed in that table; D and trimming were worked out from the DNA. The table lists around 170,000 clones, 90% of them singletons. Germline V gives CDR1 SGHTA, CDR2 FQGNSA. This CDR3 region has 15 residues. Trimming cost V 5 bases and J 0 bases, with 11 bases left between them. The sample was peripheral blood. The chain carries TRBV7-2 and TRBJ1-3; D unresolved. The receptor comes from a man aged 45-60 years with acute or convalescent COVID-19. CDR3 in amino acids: CASSPVAGSGNTIYF. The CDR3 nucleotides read TGTGCCAGCAGCCCAGTCGCAGGCTCTGGAAACACCATATATTTT.